Reported below is one T cell receptor (beta chain). What it binds is unknown. The sample originates from a study of CD8+ T cells in alopecia areata. Study observations and caveats: Administration of tofacitinib significantly diminished scalp clonality and expanded CD8+ clones within the top 100. Scalp samples also contribute reads from the resident alphabeta T cells found in normal skin.

Treatment specified: oral pan-JAK inhibitor, 5-10 mg twice daily. Extraction of RNA preceded its reverse transcription into cDNA, which served as the sequencing template. Data came from immunoSEQ multiplex PCR; TCRdb stores just in-frame clones and leaves some out. The repertoire holds about 210,000 clones, 40% to 55% seen once, with 2.6% in the top ten. Germline CDR1 reads LNHDA; CDR2 reads SQIVND (reference sequence). The CDR3 contains 17 residues. V dropped 10 bases and J dropped 0 bases, with 19 bases sitting between them. The sample in question was CD4+ T cells sorted from blood, obtained at approximately week 36, from a patient treated with tofacitinib. The receptor's source is a human donor with alopecia areata. The genes are TRBV19 and TRBJ2-6; the D gene is possibly TRBD1 (5 bases). The CDR3 region has the DNA TGTGCCACTAGAGGTGGTTACAGGCCCTCTGGGGCCAACGTCCTGACTTTC. Its translation is CATRGGYRPSGANVLTF.